This T cell receptor (beta chain) derives from a study of blood T cell repertoires in COVID-19. Categorization into cohorts depended on clinical history that participants reported. The CDR3 covers 12 residues. Germline loops: CDR1 SGHNT, CDR2 YENEEA. The trim removed 6 bases at V and 7 bases at J, leaving 6 bases unmatched. Measured with immunoSEQ multiplex PCR; TCRdb has only the in-frame clones, and not every one. The data contain some 180,000 clones, around 80% of them singletons. The receptor was isolated from a man aged 60-69 years who had been exposed to COVID-19. The V gene is TRBV11-3, the J gene TRBJ2-7; 7 bases align to TRBD1. Sequencing used PBMCs or T cells enriched from blood (not recorded which). DNA for the CDR3: TGTGCCAGCAGGAAACAGGGGCTTGAGCAGTACTTC. Protein sequence: CASRKQGLEQYF.